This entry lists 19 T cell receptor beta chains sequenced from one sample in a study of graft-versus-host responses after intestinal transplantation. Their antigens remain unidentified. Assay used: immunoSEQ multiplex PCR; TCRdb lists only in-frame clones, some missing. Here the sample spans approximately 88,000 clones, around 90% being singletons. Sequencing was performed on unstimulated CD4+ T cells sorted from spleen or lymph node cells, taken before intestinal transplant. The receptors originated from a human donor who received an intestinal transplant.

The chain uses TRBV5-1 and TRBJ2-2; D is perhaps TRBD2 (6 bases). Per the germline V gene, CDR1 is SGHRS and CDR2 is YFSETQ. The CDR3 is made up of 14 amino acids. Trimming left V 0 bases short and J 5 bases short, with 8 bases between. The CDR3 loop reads CASSLAGGTGELFF. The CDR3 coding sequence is TGCGCCAGCAGCTTGGCTGGGGGGACCGGGGAGCTGTTTTTT.

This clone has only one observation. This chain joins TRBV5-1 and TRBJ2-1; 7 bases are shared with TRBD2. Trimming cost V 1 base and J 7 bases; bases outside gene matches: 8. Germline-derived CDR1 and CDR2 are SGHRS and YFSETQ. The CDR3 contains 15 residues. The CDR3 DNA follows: TGCGCCAGCAGCTTGTGGCTAGCGGAGGGTAATGAGCAGTTCTTC. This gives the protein CASSLWLAEGNEQFF.

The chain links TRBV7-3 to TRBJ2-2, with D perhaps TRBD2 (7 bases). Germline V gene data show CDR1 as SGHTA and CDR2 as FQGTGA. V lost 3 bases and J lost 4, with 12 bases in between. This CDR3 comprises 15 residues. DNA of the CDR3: TGTGCCAGCAGCTTGGAGGGGGGGCCCACCGGGGAGCTGTTTTTT. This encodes CASSLEGGPTGELFF.

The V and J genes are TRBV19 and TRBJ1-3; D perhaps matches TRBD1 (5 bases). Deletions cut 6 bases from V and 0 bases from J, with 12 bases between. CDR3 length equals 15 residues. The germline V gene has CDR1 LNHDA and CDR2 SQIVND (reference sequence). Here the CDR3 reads CASSPGGVSGNTIYF. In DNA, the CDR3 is TGTGCCAGTAGCCCGGGGGGAGTCTCTGGAAACACCATATATTTT.

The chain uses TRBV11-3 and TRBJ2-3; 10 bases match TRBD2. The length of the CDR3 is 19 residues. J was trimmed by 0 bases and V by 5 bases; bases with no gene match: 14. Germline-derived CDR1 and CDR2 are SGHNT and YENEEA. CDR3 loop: CASSTLAGVLPTSTDTQYF. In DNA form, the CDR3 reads TGTGCCAGCAGCACTCTAGCGGGGGTCCTTCCTACTAGCACAGATACGCAGTATTTT.

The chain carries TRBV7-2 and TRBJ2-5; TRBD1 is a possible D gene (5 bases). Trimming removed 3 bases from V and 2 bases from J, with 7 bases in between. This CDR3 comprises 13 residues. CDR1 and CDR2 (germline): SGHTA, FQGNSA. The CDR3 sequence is CASSFDRQETQYF. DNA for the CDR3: TGTGCCAGCAGCTTCGACAGACAAGAGACCCAGTACTTC.

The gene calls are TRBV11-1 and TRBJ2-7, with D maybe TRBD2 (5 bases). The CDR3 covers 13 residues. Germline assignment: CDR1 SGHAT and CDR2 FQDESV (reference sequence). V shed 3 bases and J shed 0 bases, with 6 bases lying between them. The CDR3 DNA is TGTGCCAGCAGCTTTGGGAGCTCCTACGAGCAGTACTTC. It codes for CASSFGSSYEQYF.

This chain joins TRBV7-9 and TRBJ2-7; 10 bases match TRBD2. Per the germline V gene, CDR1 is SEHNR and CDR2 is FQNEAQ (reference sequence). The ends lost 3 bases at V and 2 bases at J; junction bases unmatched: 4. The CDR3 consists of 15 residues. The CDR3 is CASSLGLAGAYEQYF. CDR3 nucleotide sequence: TGTGCCAGCAGCTTGGGCCTAGCGGGGGCCTACGAGCAGTACTTC.

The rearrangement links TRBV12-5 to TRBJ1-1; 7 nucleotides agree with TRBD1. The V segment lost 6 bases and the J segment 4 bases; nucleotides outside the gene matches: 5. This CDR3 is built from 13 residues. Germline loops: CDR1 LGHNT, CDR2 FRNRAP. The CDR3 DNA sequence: TGTGCTAGTGGCTATCAGGGGGGCACTGAAGCTTTCTTT. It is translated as CASGYQGGTEAFF.

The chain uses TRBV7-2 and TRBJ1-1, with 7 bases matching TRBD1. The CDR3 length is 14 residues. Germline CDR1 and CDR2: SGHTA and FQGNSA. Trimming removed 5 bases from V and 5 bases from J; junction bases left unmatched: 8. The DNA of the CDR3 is TGTGCCAGCAGCAGCAGACAGGGCAGGACTGAAGCTTTCTTT. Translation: CASSSRQGRTEAFF.

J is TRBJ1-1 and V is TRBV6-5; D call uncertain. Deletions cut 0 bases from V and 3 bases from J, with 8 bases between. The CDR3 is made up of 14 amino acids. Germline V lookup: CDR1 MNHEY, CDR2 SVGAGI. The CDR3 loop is CASSYSRSDTEAFF. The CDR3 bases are TGTGCCAGCAGTTACTCGAGGTCGGACACTGAAGCTTTCTTT.

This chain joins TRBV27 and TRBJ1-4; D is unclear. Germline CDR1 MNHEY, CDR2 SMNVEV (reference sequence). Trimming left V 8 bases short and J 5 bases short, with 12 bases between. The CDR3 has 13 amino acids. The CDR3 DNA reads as TGTGCCAGCGGCGGACTGCGAAATGAAAAACTGTTTTTT. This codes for CASGGLRNEKLFF.

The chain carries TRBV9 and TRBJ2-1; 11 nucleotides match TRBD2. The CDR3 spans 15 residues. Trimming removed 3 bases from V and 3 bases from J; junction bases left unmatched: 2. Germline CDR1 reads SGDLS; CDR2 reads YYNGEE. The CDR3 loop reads CASSGSGGDYNEQFF. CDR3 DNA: TGTGCCAGCAGCGGTAGCGGGGGGGACTACAATGAGCAGTTCTTC.

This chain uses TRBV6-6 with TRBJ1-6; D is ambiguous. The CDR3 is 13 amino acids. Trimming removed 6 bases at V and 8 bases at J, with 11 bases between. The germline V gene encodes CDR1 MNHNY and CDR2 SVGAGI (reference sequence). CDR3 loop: CASSPARDSPLHF. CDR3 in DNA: TGTGCCAGCAGCCCGGCGAGGGATTCACCCCTCCACTTT.

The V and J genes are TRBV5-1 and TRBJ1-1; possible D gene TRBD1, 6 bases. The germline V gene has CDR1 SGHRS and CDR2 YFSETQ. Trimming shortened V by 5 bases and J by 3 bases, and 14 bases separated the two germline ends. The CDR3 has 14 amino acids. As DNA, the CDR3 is TGCGCCAGCAGGGGAGGGGGTTTAGACACTGAAGCTTTCTTT. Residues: CASRGGGLDTEAFF.

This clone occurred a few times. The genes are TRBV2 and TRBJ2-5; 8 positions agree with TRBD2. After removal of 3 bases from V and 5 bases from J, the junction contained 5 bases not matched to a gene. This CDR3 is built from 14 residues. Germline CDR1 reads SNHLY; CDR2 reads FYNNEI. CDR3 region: CASSERGGKETQYF. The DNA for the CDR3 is TGTGCCAGCAGTGAGCGCGGGGGGAAGGAGACCCAGTACTTC.

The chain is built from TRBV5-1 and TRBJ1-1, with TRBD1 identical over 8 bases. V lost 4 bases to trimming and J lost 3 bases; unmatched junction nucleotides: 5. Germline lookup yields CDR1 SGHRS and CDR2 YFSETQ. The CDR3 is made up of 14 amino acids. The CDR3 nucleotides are TGCGCCAGCAGCGCGGGACAGGCCCACACTGAAGCTTTCTTT. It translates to CASSAGQAHTEAFF.

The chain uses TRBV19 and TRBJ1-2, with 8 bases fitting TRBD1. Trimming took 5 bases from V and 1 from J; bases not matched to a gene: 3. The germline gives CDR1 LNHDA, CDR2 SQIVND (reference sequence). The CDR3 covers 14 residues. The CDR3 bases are TGTGCCAGTAGTGGCAGGGGGCGTAACTATGGCTACACCTTC. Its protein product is CASSGRGRNYGYTF.

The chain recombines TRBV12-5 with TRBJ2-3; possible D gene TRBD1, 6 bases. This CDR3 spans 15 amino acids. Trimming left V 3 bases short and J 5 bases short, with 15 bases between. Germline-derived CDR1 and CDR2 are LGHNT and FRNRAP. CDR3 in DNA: TGTGCTAGTGGTTTAGGACAGACACCCCTAGATACGCAGTATTTT. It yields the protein CASGLGQTPLDTQYF.